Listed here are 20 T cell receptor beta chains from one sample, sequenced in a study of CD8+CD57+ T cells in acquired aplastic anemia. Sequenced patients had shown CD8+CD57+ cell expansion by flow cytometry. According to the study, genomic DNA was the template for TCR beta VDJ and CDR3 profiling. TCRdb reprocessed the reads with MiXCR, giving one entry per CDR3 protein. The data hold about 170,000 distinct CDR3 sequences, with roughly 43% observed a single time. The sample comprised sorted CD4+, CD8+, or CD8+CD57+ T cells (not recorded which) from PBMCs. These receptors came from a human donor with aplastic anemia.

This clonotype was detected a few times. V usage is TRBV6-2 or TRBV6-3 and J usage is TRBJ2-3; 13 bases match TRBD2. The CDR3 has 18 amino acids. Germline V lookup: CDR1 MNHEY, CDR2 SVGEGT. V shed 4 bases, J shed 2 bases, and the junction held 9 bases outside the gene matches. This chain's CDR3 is CASSSPGLAGTTTDTQYF. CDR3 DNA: TGTGCCAGCAGTTCCCCGGGACTAGCGGGGACCACCACAGATACGCAGTATTTT.

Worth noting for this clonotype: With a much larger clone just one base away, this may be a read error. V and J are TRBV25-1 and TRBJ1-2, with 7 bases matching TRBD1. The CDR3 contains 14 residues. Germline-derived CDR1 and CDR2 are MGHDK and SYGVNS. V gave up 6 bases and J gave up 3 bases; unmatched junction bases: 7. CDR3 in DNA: TGTGCCAGCAGCTCGAACAGGGGCGACTATGGCTACACCTTC. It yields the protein CASSSNRGDYGYTF.

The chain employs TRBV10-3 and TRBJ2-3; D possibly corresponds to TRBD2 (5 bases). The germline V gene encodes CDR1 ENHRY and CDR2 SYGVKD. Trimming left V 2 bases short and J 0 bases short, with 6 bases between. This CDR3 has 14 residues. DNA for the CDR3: TGTGCCATCAGTGAGGGAGGCAGCACAGATACGCAGTATTTT. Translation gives CAISEGGSTDTQYF.

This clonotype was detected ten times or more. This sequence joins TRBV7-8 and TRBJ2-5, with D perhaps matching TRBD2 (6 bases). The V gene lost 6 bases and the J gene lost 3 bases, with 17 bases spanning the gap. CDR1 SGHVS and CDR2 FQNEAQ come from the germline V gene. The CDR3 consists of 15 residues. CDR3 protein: CASRRDWQAKETQYF. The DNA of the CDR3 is TGTGCCAGCAGGCGGGACTGGCAGGCAAAAGAGACCCAGTACTTC.

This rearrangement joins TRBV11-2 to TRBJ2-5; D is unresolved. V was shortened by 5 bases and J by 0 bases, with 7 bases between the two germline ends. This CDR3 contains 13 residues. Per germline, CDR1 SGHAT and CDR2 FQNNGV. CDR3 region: CASSHSHQETQYF. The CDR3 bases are TGTGCCAGCAGCCATTCCCACCAAGAGACCCAGTACTTC.

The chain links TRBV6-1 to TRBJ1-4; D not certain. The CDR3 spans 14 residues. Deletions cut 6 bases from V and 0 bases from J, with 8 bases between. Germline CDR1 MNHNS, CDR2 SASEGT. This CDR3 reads CASRKTPTNEKLFF. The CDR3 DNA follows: TGTGCCAGCAGAAAGACGCCAACTAATGAAAAACTGTTTTTT.

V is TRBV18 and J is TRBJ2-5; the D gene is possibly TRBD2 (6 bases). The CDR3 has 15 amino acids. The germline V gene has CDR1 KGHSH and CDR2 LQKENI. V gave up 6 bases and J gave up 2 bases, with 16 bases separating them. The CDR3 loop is CASSPGRGRQETQYF. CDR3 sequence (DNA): TGTGCCAGCTCCCCAGGGAGAGGGAGGCAAGAGACCCAGTACTTC. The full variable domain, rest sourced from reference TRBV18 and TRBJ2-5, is NAGVMQNPRHLVRRRGQEARLRCSPMKGHSHVYWYRQLPEEGLKFMVYLQKENIIDESGMPKERFSAEFPKEGPSILRIQQVVRGDSAAYFCASSPGRGRQETQYFGPGTRLLVL.

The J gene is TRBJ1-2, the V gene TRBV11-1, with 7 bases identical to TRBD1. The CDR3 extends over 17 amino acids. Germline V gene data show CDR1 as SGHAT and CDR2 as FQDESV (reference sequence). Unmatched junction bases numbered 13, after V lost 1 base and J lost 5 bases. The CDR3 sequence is CASSLGDTNRDRYGYTF. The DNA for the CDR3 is TGTGCCAGCAGCTTAGGAGACACGAACCGGGACAGATATGGCTACACCTTC.

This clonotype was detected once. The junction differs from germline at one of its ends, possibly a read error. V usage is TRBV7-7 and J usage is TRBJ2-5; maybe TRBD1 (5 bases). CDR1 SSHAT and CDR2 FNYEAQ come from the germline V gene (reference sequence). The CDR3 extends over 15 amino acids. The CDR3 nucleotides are TGTGCCAGCAGCTCCGGCAGGGTATGGCAAGAGACCCAGTGCTTC. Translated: CASSSGRVWQETQCF.

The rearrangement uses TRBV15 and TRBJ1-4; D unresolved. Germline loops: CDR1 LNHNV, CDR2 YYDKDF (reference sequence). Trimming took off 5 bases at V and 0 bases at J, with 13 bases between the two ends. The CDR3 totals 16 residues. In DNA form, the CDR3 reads TGTGCCACCAGCGGTACCTTAGAGTCAACTAATGAAAAACTGTTTTTT. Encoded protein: CATSGTLESTNEKLFF.

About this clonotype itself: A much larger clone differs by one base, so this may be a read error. CDR3 sequence: CASSPTGYRLNYGYAF. CDR3 in DNA: TGCGCCAGCAGTCCAACAGGTTACCGCTTAAACTATGGCTACGCCTTC. This chain connects TRBV5-1 to TRBJ1-2, with D possibly matching TRBD1 (5 bases). CDR1 and CDR2 (germline): SGHRS, YFSETQ. This CDR3 is 16 amino acids long. Full variable domain (outside the CDR3, taken from reference TRBV5-1 and TRBJ1-2): KAGVTQTPRYLIKTRGQQVTLSCSPISGHRSVSWYQQTPGQGLQFLFEYFSETQRNKGNFPGRFSGRQFSNSRSEMNVSTLELGDSALYLCASSPTGYRLNYGYAFGSGTRLTVV.

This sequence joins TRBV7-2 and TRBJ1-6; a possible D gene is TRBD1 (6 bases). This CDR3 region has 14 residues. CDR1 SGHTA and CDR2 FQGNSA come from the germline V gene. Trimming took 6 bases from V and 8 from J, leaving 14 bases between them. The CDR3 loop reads CASSHRDKDSPLHF. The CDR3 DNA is TGTGCCAGCAGTCACCGGGACAAGGATTCACCCCTCCACTTT.

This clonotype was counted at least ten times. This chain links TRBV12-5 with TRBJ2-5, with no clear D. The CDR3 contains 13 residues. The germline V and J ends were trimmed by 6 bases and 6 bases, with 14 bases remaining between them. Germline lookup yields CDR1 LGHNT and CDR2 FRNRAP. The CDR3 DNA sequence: TGTGCTAGTGGCCCTTTAGACGGCCAGACCCAGTACTTC. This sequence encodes CASGPLDGQTQYF. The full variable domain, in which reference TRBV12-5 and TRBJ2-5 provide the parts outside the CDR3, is DARVTQTPRHKVTEMGQEVTMRCQPILGHNTVFWYRQTMMQGLELLAYFRNRAPLDDSGMPKDRFSAEMPDATLATLKIQPSEPRDSAVYFCASGPLDGQTQYFGPGTRLLVL.

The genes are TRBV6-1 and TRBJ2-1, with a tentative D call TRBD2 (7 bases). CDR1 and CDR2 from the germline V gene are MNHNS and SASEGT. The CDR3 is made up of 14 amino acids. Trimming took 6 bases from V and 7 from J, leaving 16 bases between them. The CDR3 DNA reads TGTGCCAGCAGCCCGGCGGGGGCGGGGAATGAGCAGTTCTTC. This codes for CASSPAGAGNEQFF.

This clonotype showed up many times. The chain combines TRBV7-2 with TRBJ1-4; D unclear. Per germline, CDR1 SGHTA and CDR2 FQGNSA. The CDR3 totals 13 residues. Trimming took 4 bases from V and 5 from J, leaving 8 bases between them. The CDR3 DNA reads TGTGCCAGCAGCTCGACTACCAATGAAAAACTGTTTTTT. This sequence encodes CASSSTTNEKLFF.

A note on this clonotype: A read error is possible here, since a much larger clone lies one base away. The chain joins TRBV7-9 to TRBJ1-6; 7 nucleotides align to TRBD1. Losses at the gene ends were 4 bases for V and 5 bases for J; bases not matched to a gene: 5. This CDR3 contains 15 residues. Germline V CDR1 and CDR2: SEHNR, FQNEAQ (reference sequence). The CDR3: CASSCRQGDNSPLHF. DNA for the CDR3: TGTGCCAGCAGCTGTAGACAGGGTGATAATTCACCCCTCCACTTT.

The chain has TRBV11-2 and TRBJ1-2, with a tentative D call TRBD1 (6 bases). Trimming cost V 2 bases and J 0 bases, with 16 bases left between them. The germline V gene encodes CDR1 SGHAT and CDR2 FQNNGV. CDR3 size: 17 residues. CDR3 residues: CASSLRTGQKANYGYTF. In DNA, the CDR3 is TGTGCCAGCAGCTTAAGAACCGGACAGAAAGCTAACTATGGCTACACCTTC.

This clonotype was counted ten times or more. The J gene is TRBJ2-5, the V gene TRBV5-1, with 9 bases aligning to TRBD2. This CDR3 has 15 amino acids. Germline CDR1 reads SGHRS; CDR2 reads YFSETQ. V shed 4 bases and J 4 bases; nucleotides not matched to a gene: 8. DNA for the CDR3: TGCGCCAGCAGCCCCGCGGGACTAGCCAGAGAGACCCAGTACTTC. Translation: CASSPAGLARETQYF.

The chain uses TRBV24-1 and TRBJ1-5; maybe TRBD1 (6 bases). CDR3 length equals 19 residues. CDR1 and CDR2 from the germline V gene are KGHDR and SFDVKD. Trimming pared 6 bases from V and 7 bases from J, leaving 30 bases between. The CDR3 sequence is CATSPTPGRGTLRGQPQHF. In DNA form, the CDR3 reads TGTGCCACCAGTCCCACACCGGGTAGGGGGACTTTAAGAGGACAGCCCCAGCATTTT.

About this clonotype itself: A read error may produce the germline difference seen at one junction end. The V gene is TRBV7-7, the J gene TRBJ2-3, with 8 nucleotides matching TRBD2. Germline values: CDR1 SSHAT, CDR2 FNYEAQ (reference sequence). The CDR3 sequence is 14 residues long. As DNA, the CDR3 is TGTGCTAGCAGCTTAGCGGGAAACACAGATACGCAGTATTTT. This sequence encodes CASSLAGNTDTQYF.